This paragraph covers one TCR beta chain sequence. This record belongs to a study of blood T cell repertoires in COVID-19. Turning to the study itself: Sites in the United States, Italy and Spain provided acute and convalescent COVID-19 samples. T cells, B-cell-depleted T cells, or PBMCs provided the cDNA or gDNA that served as material.

Source study methods: Counts of nucleated cells, estimated from reference gene primer amplification, were obtained. Assay: immunoSEQ multiplex PCR; the TCRdb copy retains only in-frame clones and omits some. V and J calls and clone size are those listed in that table; D and trimming were worked out from the DNA. The sample yields some 140,000 clones, 88% seen once. The V gene end was trimmed by 4 bases and the J gene end by 8 bases; junction bases not matched to a gene: 8. CDR1 is SGHAT and CDR2 is FQNNGV in the germline V gene. CDR3 size: 14 residues. This clonotype originated in a man aged 65-85 years with active COVID-19. The genes are TRBV11-2 and TRBJ2-1; 7 nucleotides agree with TRBD1. Sequencing was done on a sample of peripheral blood. CDR3 sequence: CASSSRQGAYEQFF. Here the CDR3 DNA reads TGTGCCAGCAGCTCCCGACAGGGAGCCTATGAGCAGTTCTTC.